This TCR beta chain was captured in a study of blood T cell repertoires in COVID-19. In the authors' workflow: Using reference gene primer amplification, nucleated cell counts were estimated. The assay was immunoSEQ multiplex PCR, and TCRdb's table has in-frame clones only and misses some. V, J and clone size are those of that table, while D and trimming were read from the DNA. Of tens of thousands of clones detected, 70% to 85% appear once; the ten largest clones hold about 4%. The specimen sequenced was peripheral blood. The clonotype originates from a woman aged 45-65 years with acute or convalescent COVID-19.

This CDR3 is CASRQGSTDTQYF. The CDR3 coding sequence is TGTGCCAGCAGGCAGGGGAGCACAGATACGCAGTATTTT. The chain combines TRBV7-2 with TRBJ2-3, with TRBD1 as a possible D gene (6 bases). V gave up 6 bases and J gave up 0 bases, with 7 bases separating them. Germline loops: CDR1 SGHTA, CDR2 FQGNSA. This CDR3 has 13 residues.